This TCR beta chain is drawn from a study of blood T cells in healthy people across ages (dated by TCRdb to between 2014 and 2017). With respect to the entire study: Template switching captured roughly one uniquely barcoded TCR beta cDNA molecule per two T cells in model experiments. The study measured age-related changes in TCR beta repertoire diversity using deep sequencing normalized with unique cDNA molecular identifiers. The donors were divided into four age groups: young (average approximately 17 years), middle-aged (over 35), aged (approximately 64) and long-lived (roughly 86). To avoid experimental bias, donors of different ages were distributed randomly across sequencing lanes. For two donors (one aged 18 to 30 and one aged 80 or older), the study analyzed two additional independent replicas of 1 million unique cDNA reads from the same blood draw. The investigation overall reported the following: Donor CMV infection status was unknown, potentially confounding age-related changes in expanded clonotypes. Observed TCR beta diversity correlated strongly with the percentage of naive T cells measured by flow cytometry. Compared with the aged group, the long-lived group had more naive CD4+ T cells, fewer expanded clones and increased TCR diversity, a pattern suggesting age selection. Observed TCR beta diversity per million T cells fell roughly linearly with age, and a significant reduction was already apparent by age about 43. Total diversity estimates from one million sequenced T cells were considered lower bounds and underestimates. Since profiling was done on bulk unsorted PBMCs, naive and antigen-experienced compartments could not be conclusively compared.

This clonotype has only a few counts. This clone's antigen is unknown. The sample holds no much larger clone one base away, and base qualities are not on file. From the cysteine through the phenylalanine, the CDR3 covers 13 amino acids. Solely the CDR3 DNA is kept, with 39 bases framed from the first base. Trimming costs V 1 base and J 4 bases, and their ends lie 7 bases apart. Looking up the germline V gene (reference sequence) yields CDR1 LGHDT and CDR2 YNNKEL. Receptor amplification or capture employed 5' RACE. TCRdb names Illumina HiSeq 2500 as the instrument used. The second PCR ran for roughly 7 to 12 cycles and used a J-beta primer mix along with a sample-barcoded 5' primer. Each TCR beta cDNA molecule received a unique molecular identifier from a template-switch 5' adaptor carrying 12 random nucleotides. Each sample yielded at least 3 million CDR3-containing paired-end reads. The Mint cDNA synthesis kit, primed by a TRBC-specific oligonucleotide, was used to synthesize first-strand cDNA from all RNA. Following uracil-DNA glycosylase treatment, all cDNA underwent a first 18-cycle PCR with the universal primers M1SS and BC2_uni_R. Per the original workflow: Normalization of each sample was performed by random selection of 1 million high-quality reads, each carrying a distinct molecular identifier. Reads with shared molecular identifiers were discarded instead of being binned into consensus sequences. CDR3 identification, clonotype clustering and error correction used MiTCR with a Q25 quality threshold and the strictest error-elimination algorithm. A nonparametric unseen species model using Euler transformation provided a lower-bound estimate of total TCR beta diversity. The public reads were reanalyzed by TCRdb: fastp trimming at Q25, MiXCR alignment, in-frame beta chains only. Records with the same CDR3 protein are collapsed into one entry carrying the most frequent genes and DNA. What appears here as the V and J calls and clone size reflects TCRdb's work, not the paper's. This sample comprises more than 700,000 distinct CDR3 sequences, less than 70% of them detected only once. Of the sample, 41% is held by the ten largest clones.

Systemically healthy Caucasian individuals from Russia, 39 in total and aged about 6 to 100 years, were included as donors. Around 9.9 milliliters of peripheral blood were collected from each donor into EDTA-treated Vacutainer tubes. PBMCs were isolated by Ficoll-Paque density-gradient centrifugation, with at least 7 million obtained per sample. Trizol reagent was used to extract total RNA from the PBMCs, yielding at least 5 micrograms per sample. Naive CD45RAhigh/CD27high T cell percentages were measured by flow cytometry on a PBMC aliquot from every donor. The sequenced material came from blood. The clonotype comes from a man at least 80 years old in good health. The sequence joins TRBV3-1 to TRBJ1-1; the D gene remains uncertain. The DNA sequence is given as TGTGCCAGCAGCCAAGGGGCGGTCACTGAAGCTTTCTTT. Translated, it gives CASSQGAVTEAFF.